This TCR beta chain was captured in a study of chemoradiotherapy in HPV16-positive cancers. Study-wide context: Candidate HPV-specific T-cell clones and common TCR motifs came from functional assays in a couple of HPV16-positive patients.

V shed 2 bases and J 6 bases; nucleotides not matched to a gene: 0. From germline, CDR1 is MRHNA and CDR2 SNTAGT. CDR3 size: 14 residues. The repertoire was sequenced with immunoSEQ multiplex PCR; TCRdb's copy has only in-frame clones and lacks some. This sample yields about 14,000 clones, of which roughly 91% are seen a single time; less than 3.5% belongs to the top ten. Repertoires were sampled repeatedly during chemoradiotherapy. Study observations and caveats: Only a couple of HPV16-positive patients supplied the functional HPV-specificity definition. Candidate HPV-specific clones and E7-related TCR motifs grew in tumor during treatment.

About this clone: The antigen is unknown.

V gene TRBV6-4 combines with J gene TRBJ2-1, with 11 bases matching TRBD1. This TCR derives from a human donor with HPV-associated anogenital cancer. The sample consisted of blood, taken from a patient who underwent chemoradiotherapy. This chain's CDR3 is CASSDGTGGNEQFF. CDR3 coding DNA: TGTGCCAGCAGTGACGGGACAGGGGGCAATGAGCAGTTCTTC.